The entry that follows covers one TCR beta chain sequence. Profiling relied on immunoSEQ multiplex PCR, and the TCRdb table lists in-frame clones only, not all of them. The repertoire consists of over 75,000 clones, with 90% to 96% occurring once and the leading ten covering 0.22%. This record comes from a study of technical replicates of blood from a few donors. Germline V gene lookup returns CDR1 SGHTA and CDR2 FQGTGA. The V gene end was trimmed by 2 bases and the J gene end by 2 bases; junction bases not matched to a gene: 1. The CDR3 covers 16 residues. The chain uses TRBV7-3 and TRBJ2-1, with 12 bases identical to TRBD2. The sample consisted of T cells isolated from PBMCs. This receptor was identified in a human donor in good health. The CDR3 is CASSLLAGGPYNEQFF. The CDR3 nucleotides read TGTGCCAGCAGCTTACTAGCGGGGGGGCCCTACAATGAGCAGTTCTTC.